This TCR beta chain was profiled in a study of T cells after yellow fever vaccination. Across the whole study: It was SMART-Seq v4 Ultra Low Input that prepared the fractions with low cell numbers.

Researchers made TCR cDNA using 5'RACE template switching, and this step added a universal primer site and UMIs. TCRdb analysed the 5' RACE reads with MiXCR anew, one entry per CDR3 protein. The repertoire holds about 320,000 distinct CDR3 sequences, approximately 4.5% seen once, with approximately 20% in the top ten. Study findings and constraints: In post-booster samples, most primary-vaccination clones reappeared (approximately 97% CD4, about 91% CD8).

This CDR3 is built from 15 residues. The germline V gene has CDR1 SGHTA and CDR2 FQGNSA. The V end was cut by 1 base, the J end by 0 bases, with 6 bases between. In this sample, this clonotype turned up many times. What it recognizes is unknown. J is TRBJ1-4 and V is TRBV7-2; D is undetermined. The sequence was obtained from a man aged 18 to 30 who received the YFV17D yellow fever vaccine. The sequencing used PBMCs, collected 15 days after the yellow fever booster vaccination. In DNA, the CDR3 is TGTGCCAGCAGCTTAGATGGCGCAACTAATGAAAAACTGTTTTTT. Encoded protein: CASSLDGATNEKLFF.